This T cell receptor beta chain was documented in a study of OX40 agonist ivuxolimab in advanced cancers. Study summary: Three partial responders included one hepatocellular carcinoma patient and two cutaneous melanoma patients. The study's findings and limits: Relative to CD4+, CD8+ T cells held more expanded clones on average.

Sequencing used immunoSEQ multiplex PCR; TCRdb keeps in-frame clones, though not all of them. The sample yields 55,000 to 70,000 clones, 85% seen once. J gave up 4 bases and V 0 bases, and 3 bases lay outside the gene matches. Germline assignment: CDR1 SEHNR and CDR2 FQNEAQ (reference sequence). This CDR3 region has 15 residues. Worth noting for this clone: No antigen is known for it.

If patients had autoimmune disease history or systemic immunosuppression, they were excluded. This sequence was found in an adult with an advanced solid tumor such as melanoma, head and neck, liver or kidney cancer. Sequencing used CD4+ or CD8+ T cells sorted from blood, obtained in a trial of the OX40 agonist ivuxolimab. The gene calls are TRBV7-9 and TRBJ1-2; 9 bases are a match to TRBD1. The CDR3 is CASSLASTGGYGYTF. CDR3 nucleotides: TGTGCCAGCAGCTTAGCCTCGACAGGGGGCTATGGCTACACCTTC.